This record covers a single T cell receptor (beta chain). There are a few counts of this clonotype. What antigen it recognizes has not been identified. No per-base quality is available; no much larger clone lies one base away. CDR1 is given as MNHNS and CDR2 as SASEGT, both from the germline V gene. The CDR3 runs 16 amino acids, cysteine and phenylalanine included. Just the 48-base CDR3 DNA is kept, in frame starting at base 1. V loses 7 bases at its end and J loses 0 bases; junction bases beyond the gene matches: 5. RNA was extracted using the RNeasy kit, and about 0.5 to 1 ug of the RNA was reverse transcribed with random hexamers. The immunoSEQ multiplex PCR assay, which covers 54 Vbeta and 13 Jbeta segments, was used to amplify TCR beta CDR3 regions. PCR amplification bias was corrected by using a synthetic template baseline for primer optimization and computational correction. In the original analysis: Reads were assigned to V, D and J genes according to IMGT and analyzed in immunoSEQ Analyzer, with only productive sequences retained. Clonality was computed as one minus Shannon entropy normalized by log2 of the number of productive unique sequences. For each patient and control, public and private clones were evaluated within the 100 most prevalent clones. Clones were defined as Susac-specific when absent from the healthy and MS cohorts, from roughly 1,100 published viral clones and from other ImmuneACCESS disease sequences. The public reads were run again by TCRdb, first through fastp at Q25 and then through MiXCR, and only productive beta chains were kept. Entries are consolidated by CDR3 protein sequence, retaining the most common genes and DNA. The V and J calls, along with clone size, are taken from TCRdb and not from the paper's own processing. For this sample the table gives 250,000 to 300,000 distinct CDR3 sequences, of which about 82% were detected only once. The ten largest clones represent around 0.21% of the sample.

Peripheral blood CD8+ and CD4+ T cells from healthy donors, Susac syndrome patients and multiple sclerosis patients were profiled using high-throughput TCR beta sequencing. The multiple sclerosis controls were treatment-naive patients who had stable or active relapsing-remitting disease and met the revised McDonald criteria. CD8+ TEMRA cells were enriched by FACS, while bulk CD8+ and CD4+ T cells were purified by magnetic negative isolation. Blood was collected in EDTA tubes and processed within 24 hours, with PBMCs isolated through density gradient centrifugation. PBMCs destined for TCR sequencing were cryopreserved in liquid nitrogen and later thawed in a 37 °C water bath. The sorted or isolated CD4+, CD8+ and CD8+ TEMRA cells reached a purity of at least 90%. The data stem from a study of CD8 T cells in Susac syndrome (dated by TCRdb to between 2018 and 2021). With respect to the entire study: The study used repertoire sequencing to test whether antigen drove CD8+ T cell activation and differentiation in Susac syndrome. Clonality of the CD8+ T cell repertoire was compared between more than 10 healthy donors, around 14 Susac syndrome patients and some 15 multiple sclerosis patients.

Points the paper makes about the study in general: The number of individuals in the TCR sequencing and HLA analysis was recognized as being relatively small.

The sequenced material came from CD8+ T cells from PBMCs. The chain links TRBV6-1 with TRBJ2-3; TRBD2 lines up with 12 middle nucleotides. The sequence derives from a human donor with multiple sclerosis. The CDR3 loop reads CASNLGLAGSTDTQYF. The nucleotide sequence reads TGTGCCAGCAATCTGGGACTAGCGGGCAGCACAGATACGCAGTATTTT.